This T cell receptor beta chain was sequenced during a study of blood T cell repertoires in COVID-19 (dated by TCRdb to between 2020 and 2021). Concerning the study at large: The collaborator samples originated in the United States, Italy and Spain and spanned the acute and convalescent phases of COVID-19. The material from the prospective study consisted of cDNA or gDNA derived from T cells, B-cell-depleted T cells, or PBMCs. Deeply sampled blood TCRbeta repertoires from subjects exposed to, actively infected with, or recovered from COVID-19 were included in the dataset. The repertoires were released in a freely available public database intended as a resource for research on the immune response to SARS-CoV-2. Samples were obtained from the ongoing ImmuneRACE study (first 160 participants) and from over a thousand subjects provided by 6 global collaborators. Sample metadata almost always included a de-identified subject ID, COVID-19 status, age in years and sex. Where available, HLA class I and class II types were obtained from metadata supplied by the sample provider rather than from assay-based typing.

The immunoSEQ Assay, a bias-controlled multiplex PCR, was used to amplify TCRbeta CDR3 regions from genomic DNA. As for the authors' bioinformatics: Nucleated cell counts per sample were estimated from amplification of reference gene primers within the assay. To quantify the absolute abundance of each unique TCRbeta CDR3 rearrangement, sequence reads were collapsed and filtered. Productive Simpson clonality was computed per sample as the square root of Simpson's diversity index over productive rearrangements. TCRdb carries this immuneACCESS record with in-frame sequences only. Its versions omit some clonotypes, under half of them owing to an unresolved V gene in the studies checked, with the rest unexplained. The V and J calls and the clone size are those of that table, but D and trimming were determined from the DNA. The sample yields 25,000 to 30,000 clones; 89% were counted once. The ten largest make up approximately 48% of the sample.

A word on this clone: There is no known antigen for this receptor. Per-base qualities were not stored, and no clone one base away is much larger.

Whole blood was collected in K2EDTA tubes by collaborating institutions according to the institutions' own protocols. Collaborator samples were shipped for TCRbeta analysis as frozen whole blood, isolated PBMCs, or DNA extracted from either sample type. What the work shows at the level of the full study, not this receptor alone: The amount of clinical and demographic metadata varied by source and participant and was provided uncurated.

The CDR3 starts with the cysteine, ends with the phenylalanine, and has 15 residues. CDR3 DNA is the only sequence kept; it has 45 bases, read in frame from the first base. Compared with germline, V lacks 3 bases and J lacks 6 bases; bases without a gene match: 2. The germline V gene gives CDR1 as KGHDR and CDR2 as SFDVKD. Here the chain combines TRBV24-1 and TRBJ2-7; 15 bases in the middle match TRBD2. The sequence was obtained from a human donor with acute or convalescent COVID-19. The donor label of this sample is uncertain. Specimen: peripheral blood. The nucleotide sequence reads as follows: TGTGCCACCAGTGATGGGACTAGCGGGAGGATCGAGCAGTACTTC. Translated, this gives CATSDGTSGRIEQYF.